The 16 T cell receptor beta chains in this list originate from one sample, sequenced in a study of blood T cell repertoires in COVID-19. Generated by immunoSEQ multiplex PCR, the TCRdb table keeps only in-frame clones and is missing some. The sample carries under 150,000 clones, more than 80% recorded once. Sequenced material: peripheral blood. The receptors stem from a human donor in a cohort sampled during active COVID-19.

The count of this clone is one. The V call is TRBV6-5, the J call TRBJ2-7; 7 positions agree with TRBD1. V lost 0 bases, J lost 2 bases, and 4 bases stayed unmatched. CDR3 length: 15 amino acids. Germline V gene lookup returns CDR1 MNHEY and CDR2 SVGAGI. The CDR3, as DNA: TGTGCCAGCAGTTACTCCCAGGGGACAGCCTACGAGCAGTACTTC. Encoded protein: CASSYSQGTAYEQYF.

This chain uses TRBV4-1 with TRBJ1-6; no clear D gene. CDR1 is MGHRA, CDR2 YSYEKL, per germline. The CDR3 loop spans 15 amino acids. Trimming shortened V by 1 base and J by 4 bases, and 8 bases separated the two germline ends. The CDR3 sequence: CASSQGPSYNSPLHF. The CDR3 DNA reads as TGCGCCAGCAGCCAAGGCCCCAGTTATAATTCACCCCTCCACTTT.

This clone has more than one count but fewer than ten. The CDR3 reads CASSNRGVNTGELFF. The CDR3 DNA follows: TGTGCCAGCAGTAACCGCGGGGTCAACACCGGGGAGCTGTTTTTT. V is TRBV9 and J is TRBJ2-2, with TRBD2 as a possible D gene (6 bases). V was shortened by 5 bases and J by 2 bases, with 13 bases between the two germline ends. From germline, CDR1 is SGDLS and CDR2 YYNGEE. This CDR3 spans 15 amino acids.

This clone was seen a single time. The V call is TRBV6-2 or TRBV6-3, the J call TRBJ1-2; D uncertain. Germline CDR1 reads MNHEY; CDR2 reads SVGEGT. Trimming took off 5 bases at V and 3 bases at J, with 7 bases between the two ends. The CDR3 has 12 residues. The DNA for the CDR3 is TGTGCCAGCAGTATTTCGTACTATGGCTACACCTTC. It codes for CASSISYYGYTF.

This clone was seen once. CDR3 residues: CASSPYRRDTEAFF. The CDR3 DNA follows: TGTGCCAGCAGTCCCTATCGTCGGGACACTGAAGCTTTCTTT. The chain employs TRBV3-1 (or the pseudogene TRBV3-2) and TRBJ1-1; no reliable D call. The germline V and J ends were trimmed by 6 bases and 3 bases, with 14 bases remaining between them. The length of the CDR3 is 14 residues. Germline V lookup: CDR1 LGHDT, CDR2 YNNKEL (reference sequence).

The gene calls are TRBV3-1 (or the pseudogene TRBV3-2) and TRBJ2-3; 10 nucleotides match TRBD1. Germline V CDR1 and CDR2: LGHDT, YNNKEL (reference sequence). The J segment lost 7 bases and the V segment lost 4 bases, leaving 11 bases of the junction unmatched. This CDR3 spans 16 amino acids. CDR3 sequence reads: CASSPKTGGAGNTQYF. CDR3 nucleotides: TGTGCCAGCAGCCCGAAGACAGGGGGCGCGGGAAATACGCAGTATTTT.

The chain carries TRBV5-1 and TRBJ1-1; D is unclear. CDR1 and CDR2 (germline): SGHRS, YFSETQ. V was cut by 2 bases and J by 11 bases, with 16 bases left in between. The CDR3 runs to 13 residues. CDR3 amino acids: CASSFSPGLEAFF. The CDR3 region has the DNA TGCGCCAGCAGCTTCTCACCAGGACTTGAGGCTTTCTTT.

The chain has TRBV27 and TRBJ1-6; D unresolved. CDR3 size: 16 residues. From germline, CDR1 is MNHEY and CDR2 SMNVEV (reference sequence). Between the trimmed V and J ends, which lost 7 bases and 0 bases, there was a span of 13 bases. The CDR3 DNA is TGTGCCAGCAAATTGGACGGGAGCTCCTATAATTCACCCCTCCACTTT. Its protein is CASKLDGSSYNSPLHF.

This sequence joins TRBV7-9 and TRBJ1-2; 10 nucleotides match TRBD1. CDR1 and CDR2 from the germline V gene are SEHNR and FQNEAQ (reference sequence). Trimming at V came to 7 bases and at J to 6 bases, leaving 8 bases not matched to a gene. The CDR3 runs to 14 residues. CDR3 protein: CASTIDRGHDGYTF. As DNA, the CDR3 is TGTGCCAGCACCATCGACAGGGGGCACGATGGCTACACCTTC.

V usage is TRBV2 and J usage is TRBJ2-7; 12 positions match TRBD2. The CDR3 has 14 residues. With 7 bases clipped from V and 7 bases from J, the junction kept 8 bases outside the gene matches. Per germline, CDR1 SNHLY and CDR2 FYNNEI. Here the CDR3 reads CASKASGGASEQYF. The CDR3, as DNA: TGTGCCAGCAAGGCTAGCGGGGGGGCTAGTGAGCAGTACTTC.

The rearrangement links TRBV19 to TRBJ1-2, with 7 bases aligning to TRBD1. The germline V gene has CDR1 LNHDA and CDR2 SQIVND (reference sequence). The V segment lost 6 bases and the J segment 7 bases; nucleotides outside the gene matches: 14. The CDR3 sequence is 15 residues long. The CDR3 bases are TGTGCCAGTAGCCTGACTATTGGGGCAGGGGGTGGCTACACCTTC. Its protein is CASSLTIGAGGGYTF.

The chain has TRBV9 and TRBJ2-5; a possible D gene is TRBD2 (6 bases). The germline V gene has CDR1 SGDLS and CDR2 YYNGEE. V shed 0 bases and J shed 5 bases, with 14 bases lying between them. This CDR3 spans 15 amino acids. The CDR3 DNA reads TGTGCCAGCAGCGTAGATGGGAGGACGGGGGAGACCCAGTACTTC. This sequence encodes CASSVDGRTGETQYF.

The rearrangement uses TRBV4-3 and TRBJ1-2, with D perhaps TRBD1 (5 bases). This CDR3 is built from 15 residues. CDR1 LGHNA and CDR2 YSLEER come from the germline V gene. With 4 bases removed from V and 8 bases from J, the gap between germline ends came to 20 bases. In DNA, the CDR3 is TGCGCCAGCAGCCCGACGGGGGGTACCCCTTACGGCTACACCTTC. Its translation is CASSPTGGTPYGYTF.

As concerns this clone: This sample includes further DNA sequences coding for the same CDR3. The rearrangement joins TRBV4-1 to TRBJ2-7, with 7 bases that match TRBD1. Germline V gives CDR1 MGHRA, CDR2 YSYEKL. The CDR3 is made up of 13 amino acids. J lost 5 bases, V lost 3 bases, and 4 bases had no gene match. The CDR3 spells CASSHPTGNEQYF. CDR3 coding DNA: TGCGCCAGCAGCCACCCGACAGGGAACGAGCAGTACTTC.

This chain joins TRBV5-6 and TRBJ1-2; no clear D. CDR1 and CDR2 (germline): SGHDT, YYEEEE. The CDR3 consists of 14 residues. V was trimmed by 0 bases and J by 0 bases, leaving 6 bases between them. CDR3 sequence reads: CASSLGTSNYGYTF. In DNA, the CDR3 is TGTGCCAGCAGCTTGGGCACATCTAACTATGGCTACACCTTC.

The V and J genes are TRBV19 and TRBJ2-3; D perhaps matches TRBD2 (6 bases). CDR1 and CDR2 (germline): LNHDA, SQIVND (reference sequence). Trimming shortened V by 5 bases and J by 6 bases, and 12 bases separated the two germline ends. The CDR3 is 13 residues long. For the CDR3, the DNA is TGTGCCAGTAGTGAAGGGACTGGGGATACGCAGTATTTT. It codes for CASSEGTGDTQYF. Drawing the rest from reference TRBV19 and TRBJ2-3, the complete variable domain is DGGITQSPKYLFRKEGQNVTLSCEQNLNHDAMYWYRQDPGQGLRLIYYSQIVNDFQKGDIAEGYSVSREKKESFPLTVTSAQKNPTAFYLCASSEGTGDTQYFGPGTRLTVL.